A selection of T cell receptor beta chains follows, all from one sample in a study of T-cell memory formation after mild COVID-19. TCRdb reprocessed the 5' RACE reads via MiXCR and lists one record per CDR3 protein. This sample yields hundreds of thousands of distinct CDR3 sequences, of which around 24% are seen a single time; around 8.1% belongs to the top ten. The sequencing sample was made of PBMCs or a T cell subset sorted from them (not recorded which). These receptors were taken from an adult woman who had mild COVID-19 (a few samples of this study predate the infection). Cell type and time point are not known. Each CDR3 is given with its conserved first and last residue. A D gene is named only where the DNA matches it firmly. Not every row has a clone size; where given, it reads once, few, many or a size class.

TRBV2	TRBJ2-2	.	TRBD2	CASIHPGLGDTGELFF	TGTGCCAGCATTCACCCGGGACTAGGAGACACCGGGGAGCTGTTTTTT
TRBV6-6	TRBJ2-5	few	.	CASGDLAGETQYF	TGTGCCAGCGGGGACCTCGCAGGGGAGACCCAGTACTTC
TRBV4-2	TRBJ2-3	.	TRBD1	CASSQDGTVGTDTQYF	TGTGCCAGCAGCCAAGACGGGACAGTCGGCACAGATACGCAGTATTTT
TRBV6-2/TRBV6-3	TRBJ1-2	once	TRBD1	CASSLTGGGSYGYTF	TGTGCCAGCAGTTTGACAGGGGGCGGAAGCTATGGCTACACCTTC
TRBV30	TRBJ1-6	few	TRBD1	CAWNGQGASRNSPLHF	TGTGCCTGGAACGGACAGGGGGCTTCCCGCAATTCACCCCTCCACTTT
TRBV5-1	TRBJ2-5	.	TRBD1	CASSDRGQILETQYF	TGCGCCAGCAGCGACAGGGGCCAAATTCTGGAGACCCAGTACTTC
TRBV11-2	TRBJ1-2	few	.	CASSLAQAGEGYTF	TGTGCCAGCAGCTTAGCCCAGGCAGGCGAGGGCTACACCTTC
TRBV12-3/TRBV12-4	TRBJ2-2	.	.	CASSRSRTGELFF	TGTGCCAGCAGCAGATCCCGCACCGGGGAGCTGTTTTTT
TRBV9	TRBJ2-2	.	.	CASSSSGLPGELFF	TGTGCCAGCAGCTCCTCCGGGCTACCCGGGGAGCTGTTTTTT
TRBV11-3	TRBJ2-1	few	TRBD2	CASSSEILAEQFF	TGTGCCAGCAGCTCCGAAATACTAGCGGAGCAGTTCTTC
TRBV5-1	TRBJ2-7	many	TRBD1	CASSSGQGNEQYF	TGCGCCAGCAGCTCGGGACAGGGAAACGAGCAGTACTTC
TRBV29-1	TRBJ2-7	few	.	CSVEIGRESSYEQYF	TGCAGCGTTGAAATCGGCAGGGAGAGCTCCTACGAGCAGTACTTC
TRBV18	TRBJ2-2	.	.	CASAPDQGSGELFF	TGTGCCAGCGCACCGGACCAAGGTAGCGGGGAGCTGTTTTTT
TRBV3-1	TRBJ2-2	few	TRBD1	CASSRRQGAGELFF	TGTGCCAGCAGCCGCCGACAGGGAGCCGGGGAGCTGTTTTTT
TRBV30	TRBJ1-2	.	.	CAWTRGARWYGYTF	TGTGCCTGGACACGGGGGGCGAGGTGGTATGGCTACACCTTC
TRBV4-2	TRBJ2-1	.	TRBD1	CASSQDTGGYNEQFF	TGTGCCAGCAGCCAAGATACAGGGGGCTACAATGAGCAGTTCTTC
TRBV5-1	TRBJ1-2	few	.	CASSPGSVYYGYTF	TGCGCCAGCAGCCCCGGTAGCGTTTACTATGGCTACACCTTC
TRBV3-1	TRBJ1-6	few	.	CASSQGTRDSPLHF	TGTGCCAGCAGCCAGGGGACGAGGGACTCACCCCTCCACTTT
TRBV5-1	TRBJ1-6	.	.	CASSLAGGLSSPLHF	TGCGCCAGCAGCTTGGCTGGGGGTCTGAGTTCACCCCTCCACTTT
TRBV18	TRBJ2-7	many	TRBD2	CASSPPGGSYEQYF	TGTGCCAGCTCACCACCGGGGGGGTCCTACGAGCAGTACTTC
TRBV18	TRBJ2-3	.	.	CASSLQTGTRTDTQYF	TGTGCCAGCTCACTTCAGACCGGGACACGCACAGATACGCAGTATTTT
TRBV7-9	TRBJ1-5	few	.	CASSWAGDSNQPQHF	TGTGCCAGCAGCTGGGCAGGGGATAGCAATCAGCCCCAGCATTTT
TRBV24-1	TRBJ1-5	.	TRBD1	CATSDRDRGGSNQPQHF	TGTGCCACCAGTGACCGCGACAGGGGAGGGAGCAATCAGCCCCAGCATTTT
TRBV7-9	TRBJ2-7	.	.	CASSTILPGHIYEQYF	TGTGCCAGCAGCACGATACTACCGGGACATATCTACGAGCAGTACTTC
TRBV5-5	TRBJ2-7	few	.	CASSFTGIAQYEQYF	TGTGCCAGCAGCTTTACGGGGATAGCTCAGTACGAGCAGTACTTC
TRBV7-2	TRBJ2-7	few	TRBD2	CASSFSAGVGEQYF	TGTGCCAGCAGCTTTTCAGCGGGAGTAGGCGAGCAGTACTTC
TRBV29-1	TRBJ2-5	few	TRBD2	CSVVTSGETQYF	TGCAGCGTTGTTACTAGCGGGGAGACCCAGTACTTC
TRBV20-1	TRBJ2-1	.	TRBD2	CSARDIPRVAGYNEQFF	TGCAGTGCTAGAGATATCCCCCGAGTAGCGGGGTACAATGAGCAGTTCTTC
TRBV11-2	TRBJ2-1	.	.	CASSALQGRNEQFF	TGTGCCAGCAGCGCCTTACAGGGTAGGAATGAGCAGTTCTTC
TRBV20-1	TRBJ1-2	.	TRBD1	CSARAPGTVNHRDYGYTF	TGCAGTGCTAGAGCCCCCGGGACAGTAAATCATCGGGACTATGGCTACACCTTC
TRBV6-6	TRBJ2-5	.	TRBD2	CASSHPAGGRETQYF	TGTGCCAGCAGTCACCCGGCGGGGGGGCGGGAGACCCAGTACTTC
TRBV5-5	TRBJ2-2	few	TRBD2	CASSSRELRELFF	TGTGCCAGCAGCTCGCGGGAGTTGAGGGAGCTGTTTTTT
TRBV15	TRBJ2-1	.	TRBD2	CATSRDKREGQFF	TGTGCCACCAGCAGAGATAAGCGGGAGGGACAGTTCTTC
TRBV7-6	TRBJ2-3	.	.	CASEGDGTDTQYF	TGTGCCAGCGAGGGAGATGGCACAGATACGCAGTATTTT
TRBV5-6	TRBJ2-5	few	.	CASRRDTKETQYF	TGTGCCAGCAGGCGGGACACAAAAGAGACCCAGTACTTC
TRBV13	TRBJ2-3	.	.	CASSSSDSRYITDTQYF	TGTGCCAGCAGCTCATCGGACAGCCGCTATATCACAGATACGCAGTATTTT
TRBV3-1	TRBJ1-2	.	TRBD1	CASSPGGTAKSSGYTF	TGTGCCAGCAGCCCCGGAGGGACAGCAAAATCTAGCGGCTACACCTTC
TRBV15	TRBJ2-5	.	TRBD1	CATRIGQGQETQYF	TGTGCCACCAGGATTGGACAGGGACAAGAGACCCAGTACTTC
TRBV7-3	TRBJ2-7	few	.	CASSSLGGVGNEQYF	TGTGCCAGCAGCTCCCTTGGCGGGGTGGGGAACGAGCAGTACTTC
TRBV7-2	TRBJ2-5	.	TRBD1	CASSQRTGGETQYF	TGTGCCAGCAGCCAAAGGACAGGGGGAGAGACCCAGTACTTC
TRBV12-3/TRBV12-4	TRBJ2-3	few	TRBD1	CASSLGGGRGADTQYF	TGTGCCAGCAGTTTAGGAGGGGGCAGAGGAGCAGATACGCAGTATTTT
TRBV4-2	TRBJ2-3	.	TRBD2	CASSPLAGLTDTQYF	TGTGCCAGCAGTCCCCTAGCGGGACTCACAGATACGCAGTATTTT
TRBV15	TRBJ2-1	.	TRBD2	CATTELAGVNNEQFF	TGTGCCACCACCGAGCTAGCGGGAGTAAACAATGAGCAGTTCTTC
TRBV3-1	TRBJ2-1	few	TRBD2	CASSQEGLAGVSSYNEQFF	TGTGCCAGCAGCCAAGAAGGACTAGCGGGAGTGAGTTCCTACAATGAGCAGTTCTTC
TRBV7-9	TRBJ2-1	few	TRBD2	CASSSTGTSTYNEQFF	TGTGCCAGCAGCTCTACCGGGACTAGTACCTACAATGAGCAGTTCTTC
TRBV6-2/TRBV6-3	TRBJ2-7	.	.	CASRTTGKSREQYF	TGTGCCAGCAGGACCACAGGGAAGTCGCGGGAGCAGTACTTC
TRBV6-2/TRBV6-3	TRBJ2-3	.	.	CASFYRATFGADTQYF	TGTGCCAGCTTCTACAGGGCGACGTTTGGCGCAGATACGCAGTATTTT
TRBV9	TRBJ1-1	.	TRBD1	CASSGRQGMNTEAFF	TGTGCCAGCAGCGGTCGACAGGGGATGAACACTGAAGCTTTCTTT
TRBV3-1	TRBJ2-7	.	.	CASSPRSGKAYEQYF	TGTGCCAGCAGCCCACGGAGCGGTAAGGCCTACGAGCAGTACTTC
TRBV3-1	TRBJ2-1	.	TRBD2	CASSQDSRVSGSGNEQFF	TGTGCCAGCAGCCAAGATTCTAGGGTTAGCGGGAGCGGCAATGAGCAGTTCTTC
TRBV11-3	TRBJ2-1	.	TRBD2	CASSLDPRGLGLALLTADEQFF	TGTGCCAGCAGCTTAGATCCCAGAGGGTTGGGACTAGCCTTACTCACCGCCGATGAGCAGTTCTTC
TRBV6-2/TRBV6-3	TRBJ1-1	.	TRBD1	CASSRTGTARHTEAFF	TGTGCCAGCAGCCGCACTGGGACAGCAAGACATACTGAAGCTTTCTTT
TRBV5-1	TRBJ2-7	.	TRBD1	CASSLVWGTGASEQYF	TGCGCCAGCAGCTTGGTGTGGGGGACAGGGGCGTCCGAGCAGTACTTC
TRBV5-1	TRBJ2-3	few	.	CASSLIPSTDTQYF	TGCGCCAGCAGCTTGATCCCCAGCACAGATACGCAGTATTTT